The rows below give T cell receptor beta chains drawn from one sample of a study of blood T cells in healthy people across ages. TCRdb reanalysed the 5' RACE reads using MiXCR and keeps one entry per CDR3 protein. The sample holds some 1.6 million distinct CDR3 sequences, around 36% seen once. Material for sequencing was blood. These receptors all stem from a woman aged 30 to 39 in good health. Both conserved end residues are part of each CDR3. The order of the fields is J gene, clone size, V gene, D gene, CDR3 length, CDR3 protein, CDR3 DNA. The D gene is left open where the match is weak. Rows may omit the clone size; those that give it use once, few, many or a size class.

j_call: TRBJ1-2; clone_size: few; v_call: TRBV9; d_call: NA; cdr3_length: 15; cdr3_aa: CASSVGQRAPYGYTF; cdr3_nt: TGTGCCAGCAGCGTAGGTCAAAGAGCCCCCTATGGCTACACCTTC
j_call: TRBJ2-7; clone_size: NA; v_call: TRBV28; d_call: TRBD2; cdr3_length: 16; cdr3_aa: CASSFMSGRADYEQYF; cdr3_nt: TGTGCCAGCAGCTTTATGAGTGGGAGGGCGGACTACGAGCAGTACTTC
j_call: TRBJ2-7; clone_size: few; v_call: TRBV4-1; d_call: NA; cdr3_length: 17; cdr3_aa: CASSQRVARDGNYEQYF; cdr3_nt: TGCGCCAGCAGCCAAAGGGTGGCCCGGGACGGAAACTACGAGCAGTACTTC
j_call: TRBJ2-1; clone_size: NA; v_call: TRBV20-1; d_call: TRBD2; cdr3_length: 15; cdr3_aa: CSARDPGLAGDEQFF; cdr3_nt: TGCAGTGCTAGAGATCCGGGACTAGCGGGGGATGAGCAGTTCTTC
j_call: TRBJ2-7; clone_size: many; v_call: TRBV28; d_call: TRBD2; cdr3_length: 14; cdr3_aa: CASSYSGISYEQYF; cdr3_nt: TGTGCCAGCAGTTATAGCGGGATTTCCTACGAGCAGTACTTC
j_call: TRBJ2-5; clone_size: NA; v_call: TRBV9; d_call: TRBD1; cdr3_length: 15; cdr3_aa: CASSTTQGAGETQYF; cdr3_nt: TGTGCCAGCAGCACAACACAGGGGGCAGGGGAGACCCAGTACTTC
j_call: TRBJ1-4; clone_size: NA; v_call: TRBV19; d_call: NA; cdr3_length: 14; cdr3_aa: CASCQGRTNEKLFF; cdr3_nt: TGTGCCAGTTGCCAGGGACGGACAAATGAAAAACTGTTTTTT
j_call: TRBJ1-6; clone_size: once; v_call: TRBV2; d_call: TRBD1; cdr3_length: 17; cdr3_aa: CASIPPSRGMRNSPLHF; cdr3_nt: TGTGCCAGCATCCCCCCCTCCAGGGGGATGAGAAATTCACCCCTCCACTTT
j_call: TRBJ2-7; clone_size: few; v_call: TRBV20-1; d_call: NA; cdr3_length: 12; cdr3_aa: CSARKQAYEQYF; cdr3_nt: TGCAGTGCTAGAAAACAGGCGTACGAGCAGTACTTC
j_call: TRBJ2-1; clone_size: NA; v_call: TRBV4-1; d_call: TRBD2; cdr3_length: 17; cdr3_aa: CASSQVWGGLLLNEQFF; cdr3_nt: TGCGCCAGCAGCCAAGTTTGGGGAGGGCTATTGTTGAATGAGCAGTTCTTC
j_call: TRBJ1-1; clone_size: NA; v_call: TRBV5-4; d_call: NA; cdr3_length: 13; cdr3_aa: CASSFRINTEAFF; cdr3_nt: TGTGCCAGCAGCTTCAGGATTAACACTGAAGCTTTCTTT
j_call: TRBJ1-2; clone_size: NA; v_call: TRBV6-2/TRBV6-3; d_call: TRBD1; cdr3_length: 12; cdr3_aa: CARGQAIYGYTF; cdr3_nt: TGTGCCAGGGGACAGGCGATATATGGCTACACCTTC
j_call: TRBJ2-7; clone_size: few; v_call: TRBV7-3; d_call: NA; cdr3_length: 13; cdr3_aa: CASSLPGDPHLYF; cdr3_nt: TGTGCCAGCAGCTTACCCGGGGACCCCCATCTGTACTTC